The 10 T cell receptor beta chains presented below share a single source sample, sequenced in a study of technical replicates of blood from a few donors. Generated by immunoSEQ multiplex PCR, the TCRdb table keeps only in-frame clones and is missing some. Of around 76,000 clones in the sample, 95% to 98% were seen once. The specimen sequenced was T cells isolated from PBMCs. The receptors shown here come from a human donor in good health.

The J gene is TRBJ1-2, the V gene TRBV29-1, with D tentatively TRBD1 (6 bases). V gave up 7 bases and J gave up 6 bases, with 9 bases separating them. Germline CDR1 SQVTM, CDR2 ANQGSEA. CDR3 length equals 10 residues. The CDR3 sequence: CSGGGNGYTF. CDR3 sequence (DNA): TGCAGCGGGGGGGGCAATGGCTACACCTTC.

This clone was picked up one time. This sequence joins TRBV10-3 and TRBJ2-1, with D unclear. The V and J ends lost 6 bases and 7 bases respectively, with 7 bases between them. CDR1 and CDR2 (germline): ENHRY, SYGVKD. The CDR3 sequence is 11 residues long. The chain's CDR3 is CAIRYQNEQFF. CDR3 sequence (DNA): TGTGCCATCAGGTATCAGAATGAGCAGTTCTTC.

This clone was observed a single time. J is TRBJ2-7 and V is TRBV11-3; TRBD1 matches at 7 bases. Germline values: CDR1 SGHNT, CDR2 YENEEA. J lost 5 bases, V lost 3 bases, and 4 bases had no gene match. CDR3 length: 13 residues. The CDR3 here is CASSLNRGHEQYF. The CDR3 DNA follows: TGTGCCAGCAGCTTGAACAGGGGACACGAGCAGTACTTC.

This rearrangement joins TRBV5-1 to TRBJ1-2; 7 bases match TRBD1. J was trimmed by 1 base and V by 0 bases; bases with no gene match: 3. CDR3 length: 15 residues. CDR1 and CDR2 (germline): SGHRS, YFSETQ. The CDR3 sequence is CASSLDQGGNYGYTF. The CDR3 region has the DNA TGCGCCAGCAGCTTGGATCAGGGGGGTAACTATGGCTACACCTTC.

This chain links TRBV5-1 with TRBJ2-7; 8 positions match TRBD1. Germline V gene sequence: CDR1 SGHRS, CDR2 YFSETQ. V shed 7 bases and J 3 bases; nucleotides not matched to a gene: 12. The CDR3 is 15 amino acids. The CDR3 spells CASRTGGAILYEQYF. DNA of the CDR3: TGCGCCAGCCGCACAGGGGGTGCAATACTCTACGAGCAGTACTTC.

CDR3 coding DNA: TGTGCCTCGACGGGGGATGGGGAAAAACTGTTTTTT. It is translated as CASTGDGEKLFF. The genes are TRBV9 and TRBJ1-4; tentative D call: TRBD1 (5 bases). The CDR3 loop spans 12 amino acids. The V end lost 10 bases, the J end lost 8 bases, and 15 bases lay between the germline ends. Germline V gives CDR1 SGDLS, CDR2 YYNGEE.

The genes are TRBV7-2 and TRBJ2-7; 7 bases are shared with TRBD1. The germline V gene has CDR1 SGHTA and CDR2 FQGNSA. V trimming: 2 bases; J trimming: 4 bases; junction bases outside the gene matches: 5. The CDR3 length is 14 residues. CDR3 sequence: CASSLTGVRYEQYF. The CDR3 DNA reads TGTGCCAGCAGCTTAACAGGGGTCAGGTACGAGCAGTACTTC.

The V and J genes are TRBV5-6 and TRBJ2-1; TRBD2 might be the D (5 bases). V was pared by 4 bases and J by 0 bases, with 11 bases between. Germline CDR1 is SGHDT and CDR2 is YYEEEE. The CDR3 totals 15 residues. As DNA, the CDR3 is TGTGCCAGCAGCCTTCAGCGGAGCTCCTACAATGAGCAGTTCTTC. Amino acids: CASSLQRSSYNEQFF.

The chain combines TRBV19 with TRBJ1-4; the D is unclear. The V gene's germline CDR1 is LNHDA and CDR2 SQIVND (reference sequence). The CDR3 is made up of 14 amino acids. Trimming took 4 bases from V and 3 from J, leaving 9 bases between them. The CDR3 bases are TGTGCCAGTAGTACAGGCATCCCTAATGAAAAACTGTTTTTT. It specifies CASSTGIPNEKLFF.

V gene TRBV4-1 combines with J gene TRBJ1-3; no clear D gene. With 1 base removed from V and 0 bases from J, the gap between germline ends came to 10 bases. The germline V gene has CDR1 MGHRA and CDR2 YSYEKL. The CDR3 length is 16 residues. CDR3 in DNA: TGCGCCAGCAGCCAAGGTCAAGGGAGCTCTGGAAACACCATATATTTT. Translation: CASSQGQGSSGNTIYF.